Included here is one TCR beta chain sequence, with context. Original handling: Amplification of reference gene primers provided the estimated nucleated cell counts. Method: immunoSEQ multiplex PCR; TCRdb's copy keeps in-frame clones and lacks some. Clone size and the V and J calls come from that table; the DNA yielded D and trimming. The sample lists tens of thousands of clones; 70% to 85% were seen once. Per the germline V gene, CDR1 is SGHVS and CDR2 is FNYEAQ. CDR3 length: 15 residues. V was pared by 1 base and J by 7 bases, with 17 bases between. These data belong to a study of blood T cell repertoires in COVID-19. Study in general: Sites in the United States, Italy and Spain provided acute and convalescent COVID-19 samples. T cells, B-cell-depleted T cells, or PBMCs supplied cDNA or gDNA.

The genes are TRBV7-6 and TRBJ2-7, with D possibly matching TRBD1 (5 bases). Sequencing used peripheral blood. The origin of this receptor is a woman in her 70s with acute or convalescent COVID-19. CDR3 DNA: TGTGCCAGCAGCTTAGAGCAGGGCGCACTGTGGGAGCAGTACTTC. Translated: CASSLEQGALWEQYF.